This T cell receptor (beta chain) is from a study of blood T cell repertoires in COVID-19. Across the whole study: Sites in the United States, Italy and Spain provided acute and convalescent COVID-19 samples. The cDNA or gDNA used as material had been derived from T cells, B-cell-depleted T cells, or PBMCs.

Produced via immunoSEQ multiplex PCR; TCRdb's table is partial and in-frame only. The sample holds over 120,000 clones, 75% to 90% seen once. Recruitment covered about 25 US areas and drew participants whose ages spanned about 18 to 90 years. Symptom resolution, clearance, or two negative PCRs marked the recovered donors of Cohort 3. Material for sequencing was PBMCs or T cells enriched from blood (not recorded which). This TCR came from a man between 45 and 60 years old who had recovered from COVID-19.

The CDR3 loop reads CASSPTAGQNSPLHF. DNA of the CDR3: TGTGCCAGCAGTCCCACGGCGGGACAGAATTCACCCCTCCACTTT. The chain has TRBV6-2 or TRBV6-3 and TRBJ1-6; 7 bases align to TRBD1. The CDR3 has 15 residues. Germline V gene data show CDR1 as MNHEY and CDR2 as SVGEGT. The J segment lost 7 bases and the V segment lost 5 bases, leaving 8 bases of the junction unmatched.